The 25 T cell receptor beta chains below were found in one sample sequenced in a study of CD8 T cells in ankylosing spondylitis. TCRdb redid the calling of the 5' RACE reads with MiXCR, one entry per CDR3 protein. The sample records roughly 180,000 distinct CDR3 sequences, about 13% being singletons. The sequenced sample was blood, either unsorted or a sorted T cell fraction (not recorded which). All receptors derive from a male donor with ankylosing spondylitis or in good health (not recorded which).

This clonotype was seen repeatedly, ten times or more. The CDR3 DNA reads as TGTGCCAGCAGGGGGCCACCGGGACACCCGAACACTGAAGCTTTCTTT. Translated, it gives CASRGPPGHPNTEAFF. The V gene is TRBV7-9, the J gene TRBJ1-1; D may be TRBD1 (6 bases). V was clipped by 6 bases and J by 1 base, with 18 bases between them. The CDR3 covers 16 residues. In germline, CDR1 is SEHNR, CDR2 FQNEAQ (reference sequence).

This clonotype occurred a few times. The chain is built from TRBV4-1 and TRBJ2-7, with 11 bases that match TRBD2. The CDR3 is 15 amino acids. J lost 2 bases, V lost 3 bases, and 3 bases had no gene match. Per germline, CDR1 MGHRA and CDR2 YSYEKL. CDR3 amino acids: CASSHTSGGPYEQYF. DNA for the CDR3: TGCGCCAGCAGCCATACTAGCGGGGGTCCCTACGAGCAGTACTTC.

The chain has TRBV20-1 and TRBJ2-5; 9 nucleotides agree with TRBD2. CDR1 DFQATT and CDR2 SNEGSKA come from the germline V gene (reference sequence). J was trimmed by 2 bases and V by 2 bases; bases with no gene match: 6. The CDR3 loop spans 15 amino acids. The CDR3 DNA sequence: TGCAGTGCTAGACGACTAGCGGTAGAGCAAGAGACCCAGTACTTC. The encoded protein is CSARRLAVEQETQYF.

This clonotype was found a few times. The chain recombines TRBV6-1 with TRBJ2-7, with a weak D call TRBD2 (6 bases). This CDR3 has 17 residues. Trimming left V 0 bases short and J 5 bases short, with 20 bases between. Germline loops: CDR1 MNHNS, CDR2 SASEGT. The CDR3 region has the DNA TGTGCCAGCAGTGAAGCGCTGATTTGGAGGGCTCTGCACGAGCAGTACTTC. Its protein is CASSEALIWRALHEQYF.

This clonotype was seen a few times. The V gene is TRBV20-1, the J gene TRBJ1-1; D not certain. The CDR3 is made up of 12 amino acids. The V gene's germline CDR1 is DFQATT and CDR2 SNEGSKA (reference sequence). Between the trimmed V and J ends, which lost 2 bases and 1 base, there was a span of 5 bases. CDR3 residues: CSARPRNTEAFF. The CDR3 DNA reads as TGCAGTGCTAGACCCAGGAACACTGAAGCTTTCTTT.

This rearrangement joins TRBV7-8 to TRBJ1-4, with D tentatively TRBD1 (6 bases). The CDR3 runs 17 residues. V was cut by 2 bases and J by 0 bases, with 13 bases left in between. The germline V gene encodes CDR1 SGHVS and CDR2 FQNEAQ. CDR3 protein: CASSLYAGVTTNEKLFF. The CDR3 nucleotides read TGTGCCAGCAGCTTATATGCAGGGGTTACAACTAATGAAAAACTGTTTTTT.

The rearrangement joins TRBV27 to TRBJ2-3, with 7 positions matching TRBD2. V was clipped by 4 bases and J by 2 bases; unmatched bases: 12. This CDR3 region has 17 residues. Germline CDR1 reads MNHEY; CDR2 reads SMNVEV (reference sequence). The CDR3 region is CASSSWIMGRDTDTQYF. The DNA of the CDR3 is TGTGCCAGCAGTTCCTGGATCATGGGGAGGGACACAGATACGCAGTATTTT.

The chain has TRBV20-1 and TRBJ2-7, with D perhaps TRBD2 (6 bases). The CDR3 has 15 amino acids. Trimming left V 3 bases short and J 1 base short, with 16 bases between. Germline-derived CDR1 and CDR2 are DFQATT and SNEGSKA (reference sequence). The CDR3 spells CSARLLAPLSYEQYF. CDR3 nucleotides: TGCAGTGCTAGGTTACTAGCCCCACTTTCCTACGAGCAGTACTTC.

In its sample, this clonotype was seen many times. The gene calls are TRBV5-1 and TRBJ1-1, with 12 bases lining up with TRBD1. The germline V gene encodes CDR1 SGHRS and CDR2 YFSETQ. This CDR3 has 17 amino acids. J gave up 0 bases and V 4 bases, and 7 bases lay outside the gene matches. The CDR3 sequence is CASSDGTGGDLNTEAFF. CDR3 bases: TGCGCCAGCAGCGACGGGACAGGGGGCGACCTGAACACTGAAGCTTTCTTT. Based on the CDR3 plus reference TRBV5-1 and TRBJ1-1, the full variable domain is KAGVTQTPRYLIKTRGQQVTLSCSPISGHRSVSWYQQTPGQGLQFLFEYFSETQRNKGNFPGRFSGRQFSNSRSEMNVSTLELGDSALYLCASSDGTGGDLNTEAFFGQGTRLTVV.

This clonotype was counted at least ten times. The J gene is TRBJ2-7, the V gene TRBV3-1; D possibly corresponds to TRBD2 (5 bases). Germline V gene lookup returns CDR1 LGHDT and CDR2 YNNKEL (reference sequence). V lost 1 base and J lost 2, with 9 bases in between. The CDR3 has 14 residues. CDR3 nucleotide sequence: TGTGCCAGCAGCCAAGGGGAGACTACCTACGAGCAGTACTTC. This codes for CASSQGETTYEQYF.

The rearrangement joins TRBV20-1 to TRBJ2-7, with D possibly TRBD2 on 5 matching bases. The V gene's germline CDR1 is DFQATT and CDR2 SNEGSKA (reference sequence). V lost 1 base and J 2 bases, leaving 12 bases between the germline ends. This CDR3 spans 14 amino acids. The DNA for the CDR3 is TGCAGTGCTAGAGCCCGGGAAAGCGCCTACGAGCAGTACTTC. Its translation: CSARARESAYEQYF.

This clonotype was detected a few times. J is TRBJ2-5 and V is TRBV12-3 or TRBV12-4; 9 bases map to TRBD1. CDR3 length equals 14 residues. Trimming at V came to 5 bases and at J to 5 bases, leaving 6 bases not matched to a gene. CDR3 protein: CASSLTGGAETQYF. DNA of the CDR3: TGTGCCAGCAGTCTAACAGGGGGCGCGGAGACCCAGTACTTC.

This clonotype has just a few counts. The chain has TRBV27 and TRBJ1-6; TRBD1 matches 8 bases. Germline V gene lookup returns CDR1 MNHEY and CDR2 SMNVEV (reference sequence). V shed 6 bases and J 5 bases; nucleotides not matched to a gene: 12. CDR3 length: 17 residues. The CDR3: CASRGNQGAFDNSPLHF. DNA of the CDR3: TGTGCCAGCAGAGGTAATCAGGGGGCCTTCGATAATTCACCCCTCCACTTT.

This clonotype showed up many times. J is TRBJ2-3 and V is TRBV7-9; TRBD1 aligns across 8 bases. This CDR3 has 15 residues. V was pared by 1 base and J by 0 bases, with 0 bases of the junction left unmatched. Germline V gives CDR1 SEHNR, CDR2 FQNEAQ (reference sequence). The CDR3 loop is CASSLGTGSTDTQYF. The CDR3 DNA reads as TGTGCCAGCAGCTTAGGGACAGGGAGCACAGATACGCAGTATTTT.

This clonotype was recorded at least ten times. The rearrangement links TRBV12-3 or TRBV12-4 to TRBJ2-5; D is perhaps TRBD1 or TRBD2 (5 bases each). V shed 2 bases and J shed 1 base, with 11 bases lying between them. This CDR3 is 15 amino acids long. Written as DNA, the CDR3 is TGTGCCAGCAGTTTATACGCCGGGACCCAAGAGACCCAGTACTTC. Encoded protein: CASSLYAGTQETQYF.

This chain connects TRBV7-6 to TRBJ2-7, with no clear D. V was clipped by 6 bases and J by 2 bases, with 8 bases between them. CDR1 is SGHVS, CDR2 FNYEAQ, per germline. This CDR3 is 12 amino acids long. Here the CDR3 reads CASRSTPYEQYF. DNA of the CDR3: TGTGCCAGCAGGAGCACCCCCTACGAGCAGTACTTC.

This clonotype was detected a few times. The chain employs TRBV20-1 and TRBJ2-2, with D tentatively TRBD2 (5 bases). The germline V gene has CDR1 DFQATT and CDR2 SNEGSKA (reference sequence). The V and J ends lost 6 bases and 5 bases respectively, with 16 bases between them. This CDR3 is 14 amino acids long. The DNA for the CDR3 is TGCAGTGCCCCGACATCCCGCGGGACCGGGGAGCTGTTTTTT. It yields the protein CSAPTSRGTGELFF.

This clonotype was seen ten or more times. The rearrangement uses TRBV7-2 and TRBJ2-3; D is unresolved. Deletions cut 5 bases from V and 0 bases from J, with 6 bases between. The germline V gene has CDR1 SGHTA and CDR2 FQGNSA. The CDR3 runs to 13 residues. CDR3 amino acids: CASSLLSTDTQYF. DNA for the CDR3: TGTGCCAGCAGCCTCCTCAGCACAGATACGCAGTATTTT.

This clonotype was recorded at least ten times. This CDR3 reads CASSLGYGGGSAGELFF. The DNA for the CDR3 is TGTGCCAGCAGCTTAGGTTATGGCGGGGGGTCGGCCGGGGAGCTGTTTTTT. The gene calls are TRBV7-8 and TRBJ2-2, with TRBD2 identical over 8 bases. The CDR3 totals 17 residues. Germline V CDR1 and CDR2: SGHVS, FQNEAQ. The V and J ends lost 1 base and 6 bases, in that order; junction bases with no gene match: 10.

This clonotype appeared many times. The V and J genes are TRBV2 and TRBJ1-1; D not certain. The CDR3 consists of 12 residues. The ends were cut back, 9 bases at V and 4 bases at J, with 12 bases in the middle. CDR1 is SNHLY, CDR2 FYNNEI, per germline. Written as DNA, the CDR3 is TGTGCCAGTGGGAAGTGGGGCACTGAAGCTTTCTTT. Translated, it gives CASGKWGTEAFF.

This chain links TRBV7-2 with TRBJ2-7; 8 nucleotides match TRBD2. V lost 7 bases, J lost 4 bases, and 9 bases stayed unmatched. Germline V gene lookup returns CDR1 SGHTA and CDR2 FQGNSA. The CDR3 loop spans 14 amino acids. The CDR3 region has the DNA TGTGCCAGCACCTTCGGGGGGGCGGGGTACGAGCAGTACTTC. This encodes CASTFGGAGYEQYF.

The chain is built from TRBV4-1 and TRBJ2-7; the D is unclear. Looked up from germline, CDR1 is MGHRA and CDR2 is YSYEKL. V was clipped by 3 bases and J by 1 base, with 10 bases between them. The CDR3 extends over 14 amino acids. CDR3 nucleotide sequence: TGCGCCAGCAGCCACGCCCAAGGGTCCTACGAGCAGTACTTC. Its translation: CASSHAQGSYEQYF.

The J gene is TRBJ1-2, the V gene TRBV4-1; D might be TRBD1 (5 bases). The germline V and J ends were trimmed by 1 base and 4 bases, with 13 bases remaining between them. The V gene's germline CDR1 is MGHRA and CDR2 YSYEKL. The length of the CDR3 is 15 residues. As DNA, the CDR3 is TGCGCCAGCAGCCAAGTCCCGGGACTTTCCTATGGCTACACCTTC. Amino acids: CASSQVPGLSYGYTF.

The J gene is TRBJ1-6, the V gene TRBV6-4; D remains unclear. Germline V gene sequence: CDR1 MRHNA, CDR2 SNTAGT. This CDR3 has 14 amino acids. V lost 0 bases and J 7 bases, leaving 7 bases between the germline ends. The CDR3 DNA reads TGTGCCAGCAGTGACTCTACCGCGAATTCACCCCTCCACTTT. As protein: CASSDSTANSPLHF.

This clonotype was seen a few times. The chain has TRBV7-8 and TRBJ2-1, with D possibly called TRBD1 or TRBD2 (7 bases each). The CDR3 consists of 18 residues. V dropped 5 bases and J dropped 5 bases, with 25 bases sitting between them. Germline V lookup: CDR1 SGHVS, CDR2 FQNEAQ. In DNA, the CDR3 is TGTGCCAGCAGCCGTCCCCGAGGGGGCGGGAGTGAAGACAATGAGCAGTTCTTC. Protein: CASSRPRGGGSEDNEQFF.